This TCR beta chain was identified during a study of blood T cell repertoires in COVID-19. The wider study: Samples came from the United States, Italy and Spain, spanning acute and convalescent COVID-19. T cells, B-cell-depleted T cells, or PBMCs supplied cDNA or gDNA.

This clone was counted many times. The protocol was immunoSEQ multiplex PCR, while the TCRdb copy is restricted to in-frame clones and leaves out a portion. The sample holds 340,000 or so clones, 65% to 85% seen once. CDR3 length: 13 residues. V dropped 1 base and J dropped 11; count of bases not matched to a gene: 7. Per germline, CDR1 SGHNT and CDR2 YENEEA. The receptor was isolated from a man aged 30 to 39 with active or convalescent COVID-19. Sequencing input: peripheral blood. V gene TRBV11-3 combines with J gene TRBJ1-1; 7 nucleotides line up with TRBD1. The CDR3: CASSLGVQGFAFF. CDR3 coding DNA: TGTGCCAGCAGCTTAGGGGTACAGGGGTTTGCTTTCTTT.